This T cell receptor (beta chain) emerged from a study of blood T cells in healthy people across ages (dated by TCRdb to 2015 to 2017). Context from the whole study: In model experiments, roughly one uniquely barcoded TCR beta cDNA molecule per two T cells was captured by template switching. To track age-related changes in TCR beta repertoire diversity, the study relied on deep sequencing normalized with unique cDNA molecular identifiers. Four age groups were formed from the donors: young (average approximately 15 years), middle-aged (around 37), aged (under 70) and long-lived (82). To avoid experimental bias, donors of different ages were distributed randomly across sequencing lanes. The study analyzed two additional independent replicas of 1 million unique cDNA reads from the same blood draw for two donors, one aged 18 to 30 and one aged 80 or older. Findings and caveats that apply to the study as a whole: The CMV infection status of donors was not known, potentially confounding age-related changes in expanded clonotypes. Observed TCR beta diversity correlated strongly with the percentage of naive T cells measured by flow cytometry. Since profiling was done on bulk unsorted PBMCs, naive and antigen-experienced compartments could not be conclusively compared. Estimates of total diversity from one million sequenced T cells were regarded as lower bounds and underestimates. The long-lived group showed more naive CD4+ T cells, fewer expanded clones and increased TCR diversity than the aged group, suggesting age selection. As age increased, observed TCR beta diversity per million T cells dropped in a roughly linear way, and a significant reduction was already evident by age roughly 36.

CDR3 length: 20 amino acids, cysteine to phenylalanine. The read is trimmed to its CDR3 DNA, 60 bases read in frame from base 1. The germline V gene (reference sequence) supplies CDR1 DFQATT and CDR2 SNEGSKA. V has 5 bases trimmed and J has 4 bases trimmed; junction bases matching no gene number 22. This clonotype was seen only a few times. Its antigen is still unknown. No base qualities exist here, and no much larger clone lies one base off it. The donors were around 39 Caucasian individuals from Russia, aged roughly 6 to 100 years, who were systemically healthy. Each donor gave around 9.8 milliliters of peripheral blood, collected into EDTA-treated Vacutainer tubes. PBMCs were isolated by Ficoll-Paque density-gradient centrifugation, with at least 7 million obtained per sample. Trizol reagent was used to extract total RNA from the PBMCs, yielding at least 6 micrograms per sample. The percentages of naive CD45RAhigh/CD27high T cells were determined by flow cytometry on a PBMC aliquot from every donor.

The library was produced with 5' RACE. Sequencer: Illumina HiSeq 2500. A second PCR of about 6 to 11 cycles was performed with a sample-barcoded 5' primer and a J-beta primer mix. A unique molecular identifier was introduced onto each TCR beta cDNA molecule by a template-switch 5' adaptor carrying 12 random nucleotides. At least 3 million CDR3-containing paired-end reads were obtained from each sample. First-strand cDNA synthesis was performed from all RNA using the Mint cDNA synthesis kit, with priming by a TRBC-specific oligonucleotide. Following uracil-DNA glycosylase treatment, a first 18-cycle PCR with universal primers M1SS and BC2_uni_R was performed on all cDNA. Per the original workflow: For normalization, 1 million high-quality reads, each with a distinct molecular identifier, were randomly selected from each sample. Instead of being binned into consensus sequences, reads that shared molecular identifiers were thrown out. MiTCR, run with a Q25 quality threshold and the strictest error-elimination algorithm, handled CDR3 identification, clonotype clustering and error correction. Lower-bound total TCR beta diversity was estimated with a nonparametric unseen species model using Euler transformation. The raw public reads went through TCRdb reprocessing: fastp at Q25, MiXCR clone calling, in-frame beta chains kept. A single entry per CDR3 protein holds the most common genes and DNA from its merged rows. TCRdb, not the original authors, processed these V and J calls. The sample table contains 700,000 or so distinct CDR3 sequences; only one count was recorded for approximately 40% of them. The top ten clones comprise about 30% of the sample.

Recombination linked TRBV20-1 to TRBJ2-3, and 12 bases in between align with TRBD2. The TCR originated in an older man in good health. The sequencing sample was made of blood. The CDR3 corresponds to CSAPGEFMTSGRQSADTQYF. The nucleotide sequence reads TGCAGTGCTCCGGGAGAGTTTATGACTAGCGGGAGACAGTCGGCAGATACGCAGTATTTT.